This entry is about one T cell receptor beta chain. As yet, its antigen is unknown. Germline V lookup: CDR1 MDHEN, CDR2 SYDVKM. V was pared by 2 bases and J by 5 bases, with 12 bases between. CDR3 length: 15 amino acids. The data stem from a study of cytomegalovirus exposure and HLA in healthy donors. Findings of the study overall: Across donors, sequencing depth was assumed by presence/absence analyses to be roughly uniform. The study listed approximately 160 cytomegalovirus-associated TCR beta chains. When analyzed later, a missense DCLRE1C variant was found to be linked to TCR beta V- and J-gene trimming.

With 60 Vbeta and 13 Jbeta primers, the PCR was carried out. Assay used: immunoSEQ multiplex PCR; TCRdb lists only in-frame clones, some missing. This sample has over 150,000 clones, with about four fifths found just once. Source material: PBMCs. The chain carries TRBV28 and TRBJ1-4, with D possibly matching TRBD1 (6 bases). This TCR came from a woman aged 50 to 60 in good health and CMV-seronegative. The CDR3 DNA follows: TGTGCCAGCAGTTTAGGAGGACAGACAAATGAAAAACTGTTTTTT. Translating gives CASSLGGQTNEKLFF.